These 10 T cell receptor beta chains were all obtained from the same sample, sequenced in a study of shared clonotypes between healthy human individuals. Data came from immunoSEQ multiplex PCR; TCRdb stores just in-frame clones and leaves some out. Among approximately 400,000 clones listed, about 96% were seen once. Material: memory CD8+ T cells sorted from blood. Described subset: CD45RO+ cells pooled with CCR7-negative TemRA cells. The origin of the receptors is a man aged 30 to 45 in good health.

V usage is TRBV7-3 and J usage is TRBJ2-3; tentatively, D is TRBD2 (6 bases). From germline, CDR1 is SGHTA and CDR2 FQGTGA. The CDR3 has 15 amino acids. V lost 5 bases and J lost 4, with 16 bases in between. The DNA for the CDR3 is TGTGCCAGCAGCCCACAACTAGGGGAGGCAGATACGCAGTATTTT. Its translation is CASSPQLGEADTQYF.

This clone was detected once. The V and J genes are TRBV7-8 and TRBJ2-7, with 10 nucleotides matching TRBD2. Germline trimming cut 4 bases from V and 3 bases from J; bases unmatched to any gene: 9. This CDR3 spans 16 amino acids. Germline loops: CDR1 SGHVS, CDR2 FQNEAQ. The CDR3 DNA reads TGTGCCAGCAGCTATAGCGGGGGGAAAGTGAACTACGAGCAGTACTTC. Its translation: CASSYSGGKVNYEQYF. Full variable domain (remainder filled in from reference TRBV7-8 and TRBJ2-7): GAGVSQSPRYKVAKRGQDVALRCDPISGHVSLFWYQQALGQGPEFLTYFQNEAQLDKSGLPSDRFFAERPEGSVSTLKIQRTQQEDSAVYLCASSYSGGKVNYEQYFGPGTRLTVT.

The V call is TRBV19, the J call TRBJ2-1, with D possibly TRBD2 on 6 matching bases. The V end lost 2 bases, the J end lost 3 bases, and 20 bases lay between the germline ends. This CDR3 comprises 18 residues. Germline V gene sequence: CDR1 LNHDA, CDR2 SQIVND (reference sequence). DNA of the CDR3: TGTGCCAGTAGTATACGGACTCGGGAGCGAGTCAACTACAATGAGCAGTTCTTC. Protein product: CASSIRTRERVNYNEQFF.

The chain links TRBV4-2 to TRBJ1-1, with D perhaps matching TRBD1 (6 bases). The germline V gene encodes CDR1 LGHNA and CDR2 YNFKEQ. V was shortened by 0 bases and J by 2 bases, with 34 bases between the two germline ends. This CDR3 contains 23 residues. This CDR3 is CASSQEARPWLEGQPSPNTEAFF. CDR3 bases: TGTGCCAGCAGCCAAGAAGCTAGGCCATGGTTGGAGGGACAACCCTCGCCTAACACTGAAGCTTTCTTT.

V usage is TRBV4-1 and J usage is TRBJ1-5; D unclear. The CDR3 is 14 amino acids. V was trimmed by 3 bases and J by 0 bases, leaving 6 bases between them. The germline V gene has CDR1 MGHRA and CDR2 YSYEKL. In nucleotides, the CDR3 is TGCGCCAGCAGCCACGGGATTAGCAATCAGCCCCAGCATTTT. It specifies CASSHGISNQPQHF.

This clone was recorded once. The CDR3 nucleotides are TGCGCCAGCAGCCGTCAGGGAGGGCAGCGCTACTATGGCTACACCTTC. Its translation is CASSRQGGQRYYGYTF. This chain uses TRBV4-1 with TRBJ1-2, with D perhaps TRBD1 (5 bases). Trimming shortened V by 4 bases and J by 3 bases, and 18 bases separated the two germline ends. The CDR3 contains 16 residues. Per germline, CDR1 MGHRA and CDR2 YSYEKL.

The gene calls are TRBV4-1 and TRBJ2-1; TRBD2 aligns across 9 bases. CDR3 size: 15 residues. In germline, CDR1 is MGHRA, CDR2 YSYEKL. V was clipped by 1 base and J by 8 bases; unmatched bases: 6. CDR3: CASSQGGRAGDEQFF. The CDR3 nucleotides read TGCGCCAGCAGCCAAGGCGGGAGGGCCGGGGATGAGCAGTTCTTC.

Comments on this clone: Other nucleotide sequences in the sample specify the same CDR3. The rearrangement joins TRBV5-1 to TRBJ2-7, with D perhaps TRBD2 (6 bases). The CDR3 is made up of 14 amino acids. Trimming shortened V by 0 bases and J by 1 base, and 8 bases separated the two germline ends. CDR1 SGHRS and CDR2 YFSETQ come from the germline V gene. The CDR3 here is CASSLVGTSYEQYF. The CDR3 region has the DNA TGCGCCAGCAGCTTGGTAGGGACTTCCTACGAGCAGTACTTC.

The chain employs TRBV30 and TRBJ2-1, with unresolved D. The CDR3 has 12 residues. Germline V gene sequence: CDR1 GTSNPN, CDR2 SVGIG (reference sequence). The V and J ends lost 5 bases and 0 bases respectively, with 5 bases between them. CDR3 in amino acids: CAWGSSYNEQFF. The CDR3 region has the DNA TGTGCCTGGGGAAGCTCCTACAATGAGCAGTTCTTC.

The V and J genes are TRBV28 and TRBJ2-7, with 10 bases aligning to TRBD2. V shed 5 bases and J 2 bases; nucleotides not matched to a gene: 6. This CDR3 has 15 residues. Germline loops: CDR1 MDHEN, CDR2 SYDVKM. In DNA form, the CDR3 reads TGTGCCAGCAGTGATAGCGGGAGGATGGCCTACGAGCAGTACTTC. It encodes CASSDSGRMAYEQYF.